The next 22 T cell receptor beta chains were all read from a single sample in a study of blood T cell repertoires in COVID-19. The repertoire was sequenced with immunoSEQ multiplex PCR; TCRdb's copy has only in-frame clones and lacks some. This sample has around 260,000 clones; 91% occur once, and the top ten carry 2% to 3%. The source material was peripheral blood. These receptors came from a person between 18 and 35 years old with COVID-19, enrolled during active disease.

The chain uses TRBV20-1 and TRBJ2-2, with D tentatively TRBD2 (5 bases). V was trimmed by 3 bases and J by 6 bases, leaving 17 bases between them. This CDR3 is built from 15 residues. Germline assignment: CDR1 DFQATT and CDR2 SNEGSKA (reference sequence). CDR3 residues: CSASRGFRGAGELFF. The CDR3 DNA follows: TGCAGTGCTAGTCGGGGTTTTAGAGGTGCCGGGGAGCTGTTTTTT.

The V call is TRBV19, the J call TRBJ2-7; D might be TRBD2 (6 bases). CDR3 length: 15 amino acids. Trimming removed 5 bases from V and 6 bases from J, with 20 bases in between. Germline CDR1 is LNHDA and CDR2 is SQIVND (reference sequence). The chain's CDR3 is CASSVTSYSGSEQYF. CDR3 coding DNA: TGTGCCAGTAGTGTTACTAGCTACTCAGGGAGCGAGCAGTACTTC.

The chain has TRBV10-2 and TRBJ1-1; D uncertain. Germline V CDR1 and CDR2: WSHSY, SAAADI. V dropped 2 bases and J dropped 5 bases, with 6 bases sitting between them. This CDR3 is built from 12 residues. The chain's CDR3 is CASSEPGTEAFF. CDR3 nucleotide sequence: TGCGCCAGCAGTGAGCCAGGAACTGAAGCTTTCTTT.

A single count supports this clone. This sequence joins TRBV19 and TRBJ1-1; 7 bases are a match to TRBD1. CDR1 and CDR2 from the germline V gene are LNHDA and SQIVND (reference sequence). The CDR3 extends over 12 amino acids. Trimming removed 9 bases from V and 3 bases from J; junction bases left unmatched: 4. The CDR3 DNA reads TGTGCCAGCCAGGGACAGTACACTGAAGCTTTCTTT. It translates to CASQGQYTEAFF.

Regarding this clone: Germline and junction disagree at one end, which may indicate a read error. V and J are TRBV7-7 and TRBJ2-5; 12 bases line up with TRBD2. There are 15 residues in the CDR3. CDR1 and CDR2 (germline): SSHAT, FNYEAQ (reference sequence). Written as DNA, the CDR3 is TGTGCTAGCAGCTTAGGACTAGCGGGAACTGAGACCCAGTACTTC. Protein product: CASSLGLAGTETQYF.

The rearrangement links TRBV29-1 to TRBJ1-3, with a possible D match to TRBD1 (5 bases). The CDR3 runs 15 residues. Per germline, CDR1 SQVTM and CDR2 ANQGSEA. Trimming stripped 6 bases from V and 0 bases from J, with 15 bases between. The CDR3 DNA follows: TGCAGCGTCGCGGGACGGGAGACCTCTGGAAACACCATATATTTT. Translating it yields CSVAGRETSGNTIYF.

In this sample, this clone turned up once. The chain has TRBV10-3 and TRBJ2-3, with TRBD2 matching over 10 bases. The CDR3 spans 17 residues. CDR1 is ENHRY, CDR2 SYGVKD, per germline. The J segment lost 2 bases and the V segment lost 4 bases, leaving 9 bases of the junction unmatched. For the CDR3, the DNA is TGTGCCATCAGTGTTGATACTAGCGGGATGCCCACAGATACGCAGTATTTT. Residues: CAISVDTSGMPTDTQYF.

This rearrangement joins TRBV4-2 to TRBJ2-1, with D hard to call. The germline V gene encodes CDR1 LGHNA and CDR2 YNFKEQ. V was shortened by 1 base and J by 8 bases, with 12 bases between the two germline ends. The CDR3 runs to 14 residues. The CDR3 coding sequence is TGTGCCAGCAGCCAAGTCCCAGGCAGCTATGAGCAGTTCTTC. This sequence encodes CASSQVPGSYEQFF.

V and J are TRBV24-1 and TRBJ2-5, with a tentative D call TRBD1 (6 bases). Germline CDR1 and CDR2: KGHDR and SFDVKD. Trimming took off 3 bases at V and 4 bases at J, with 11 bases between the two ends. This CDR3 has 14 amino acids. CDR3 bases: TGTGCCACCAGTGATCCTCGGGACACAGAGACCCAGTACTTC. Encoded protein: CATSDPRDTETQYF.

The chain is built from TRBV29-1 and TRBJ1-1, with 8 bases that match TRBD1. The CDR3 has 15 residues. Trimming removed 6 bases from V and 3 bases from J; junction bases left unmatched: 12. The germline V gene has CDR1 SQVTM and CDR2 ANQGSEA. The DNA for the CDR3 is TGCAGCGTGGGGTTTTGGACAGGGAGAGACACTGAAGCTTTCTTT. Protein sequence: CSVGFWTGRDTEAFF. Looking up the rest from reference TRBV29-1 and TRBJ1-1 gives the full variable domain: SAVISQKPSRDICQRGTSLTIQCQVDSQVTMMFWYRQQPGQSLTLIATANQGSEATYESGFVIDKFPISRPNLTFSTLTVSNMSPEDSSIYLCSVGFWTGRDTEAFFGQGTRLTVV.

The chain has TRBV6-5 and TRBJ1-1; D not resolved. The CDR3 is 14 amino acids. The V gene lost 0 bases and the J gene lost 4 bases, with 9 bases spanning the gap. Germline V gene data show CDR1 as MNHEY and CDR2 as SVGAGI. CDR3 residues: CASSYSRSTTEAFF. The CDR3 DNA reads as TGTGCCAGCAGTTACTCTCGGTCAACCACTGAAGCTTTCTTT.

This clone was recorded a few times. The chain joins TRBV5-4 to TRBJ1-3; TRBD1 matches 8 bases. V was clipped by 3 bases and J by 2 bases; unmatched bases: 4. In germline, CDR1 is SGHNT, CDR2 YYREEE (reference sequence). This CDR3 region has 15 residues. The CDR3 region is CASSWGQVPGNTIYF. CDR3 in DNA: TGTGCCAGCAGCTGGGGACAGGTCCCTGGAAACACCATATATTTT.

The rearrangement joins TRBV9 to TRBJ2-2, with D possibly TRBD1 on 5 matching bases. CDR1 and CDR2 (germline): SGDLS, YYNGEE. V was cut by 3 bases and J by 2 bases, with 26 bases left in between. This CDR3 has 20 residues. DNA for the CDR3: TGTGCCAGCAGCGGAAGGGGCCCAGAAACCCAAAGGGGAAACACCGGGGAGCTGTTTTTT. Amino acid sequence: CASSGRGPETQRGNTGELFF.

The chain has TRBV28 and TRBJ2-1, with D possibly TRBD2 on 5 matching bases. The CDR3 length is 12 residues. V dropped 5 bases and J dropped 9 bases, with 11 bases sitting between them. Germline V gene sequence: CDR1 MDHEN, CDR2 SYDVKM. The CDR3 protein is CASSQLAAEQFF. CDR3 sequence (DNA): TGTGCCAGCAGTCAGCTAGCAGCTGAGCAGTTCTTC.

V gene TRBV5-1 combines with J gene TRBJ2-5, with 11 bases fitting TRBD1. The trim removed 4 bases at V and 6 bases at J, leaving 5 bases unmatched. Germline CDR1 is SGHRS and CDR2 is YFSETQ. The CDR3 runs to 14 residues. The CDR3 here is CASSGGQGGQTQYF. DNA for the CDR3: TGCGCCAGCAGCGGGGGACAGGGGGGACAGACCCAGTACTTC.

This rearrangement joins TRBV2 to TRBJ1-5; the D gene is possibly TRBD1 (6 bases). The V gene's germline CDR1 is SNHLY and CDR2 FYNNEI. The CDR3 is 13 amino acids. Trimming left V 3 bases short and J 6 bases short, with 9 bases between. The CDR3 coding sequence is TGTGCCAGCAGTGAGAGACAGGTTCAGCCCCAGCATTTT. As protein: CASSERQVQPQHF.

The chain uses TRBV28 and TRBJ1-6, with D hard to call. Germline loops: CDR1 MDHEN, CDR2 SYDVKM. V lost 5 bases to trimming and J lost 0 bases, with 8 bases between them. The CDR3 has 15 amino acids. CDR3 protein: CASSGESSYNSPLHF. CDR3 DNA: TGTGCCAGCAGTGGAGAGAGCTCCTATAATTCACCCCTCCACTTT. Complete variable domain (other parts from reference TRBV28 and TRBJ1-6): DVKVTQSSRYLVKRTGEKVFLECVQDMDHENMFWYRQDPGLGLRLIYFSYDVKMKEKGDIPEGYSVSREKKERFSLILESASTNQTSMYLCASSGESSYNSPLHFGNGTRLTVT.

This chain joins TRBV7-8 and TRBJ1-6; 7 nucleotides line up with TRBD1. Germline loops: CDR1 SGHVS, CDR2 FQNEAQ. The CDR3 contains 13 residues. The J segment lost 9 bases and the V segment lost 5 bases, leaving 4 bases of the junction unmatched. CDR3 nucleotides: TGTGCCAGCAGCGACGACAGGGTTTCACCCCTCCACTTT. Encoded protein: CASSDDRVSPLHF.

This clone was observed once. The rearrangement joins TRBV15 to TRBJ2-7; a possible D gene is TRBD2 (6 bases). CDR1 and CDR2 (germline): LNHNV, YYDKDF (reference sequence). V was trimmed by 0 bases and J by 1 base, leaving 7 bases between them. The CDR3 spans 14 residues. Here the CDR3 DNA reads TGTGCCACCAGCAGAGACGGGGGATCCTACGAGCAGTACTTC. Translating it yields CATSRDGGSYEQYF.

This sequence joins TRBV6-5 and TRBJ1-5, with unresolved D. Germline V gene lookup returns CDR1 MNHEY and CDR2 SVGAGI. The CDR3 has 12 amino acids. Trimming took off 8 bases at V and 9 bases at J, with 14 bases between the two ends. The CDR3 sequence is CASEARPWPQHF. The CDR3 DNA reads TGTGCCAGCGAAGCGCGACCCTGGCCCCAGCATTTT.

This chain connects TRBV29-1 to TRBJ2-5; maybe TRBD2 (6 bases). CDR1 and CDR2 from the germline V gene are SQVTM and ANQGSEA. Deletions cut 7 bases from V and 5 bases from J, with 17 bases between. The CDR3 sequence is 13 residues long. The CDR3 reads CSAASGSIETQYF. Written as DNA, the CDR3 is TGCAGCGCTGCCTCCGGGAGTATTGAGACCCAGTACTTC.

The CDR3 region has the DNA TGTGCCAGCAGTTTAGGGGGGTTCGGCAATCAGCCCCAGCATTTT. Amino acids: CASSLGGFGNQPQHF. The V and J genes are TRBV27 and TRBJ1-5, with D possibly being TRBD1 (5 bases). The V end lost 2 bases, the J end lost 2 bases, and 10 bases lay between the germline ends. Germline CDR1 MNHEY, CDR2 SMNVEV (reference sequence). CDR3 size: 15 residues.